This T cell receptor (beta chain) was identified during a study of T cell responses to AZD1222 COVID-19 vaccine. Study-wide points: Researchers report vaccine-associated CD4 TCRs spanning spike, with dominance at 160-218 and 743-854.

To note about this clone: Its specificity is not known.

Produced via immunoSEQ multiplex PCR; TCRdb's table is partial and in-frame only. The sample contains about 91,000 clones, over 75% of which appear only once. This receptor was obtained from an adult in good health. Sequences were derived from peripheral blood, sampled on day 0 of AZD1222 vaccination.

The CDR3 region has the DNA TGCGCCAGCAGTAGAGACGGTGTGAACACTGAAGCTTTCTTT. Translating gives CASSRDGVNTEAFF. The chain is built from TRBV10-2 and TRBJ1-1, with D uncertain. CDR3 length: 14 residues. CDR1 is WSHSY, CDR2 SAAADI, per germline. The V end was cut by 5 bases, the J end by 0 bases, with 10 bases between.